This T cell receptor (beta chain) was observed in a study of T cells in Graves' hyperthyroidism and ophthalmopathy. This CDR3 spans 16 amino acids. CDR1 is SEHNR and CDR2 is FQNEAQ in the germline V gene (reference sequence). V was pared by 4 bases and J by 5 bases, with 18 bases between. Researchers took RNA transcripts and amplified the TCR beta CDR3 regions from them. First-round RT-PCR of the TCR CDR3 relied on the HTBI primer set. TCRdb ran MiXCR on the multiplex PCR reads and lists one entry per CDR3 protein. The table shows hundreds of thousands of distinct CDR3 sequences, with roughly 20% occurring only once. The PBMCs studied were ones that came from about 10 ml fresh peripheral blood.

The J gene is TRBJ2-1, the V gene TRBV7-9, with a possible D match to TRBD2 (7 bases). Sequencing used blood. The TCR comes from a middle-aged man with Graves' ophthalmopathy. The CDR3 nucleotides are TGTGCCAGCAGCTCCTTAGGGGGAGGGCCACACAATGAGCAGTTCTTC. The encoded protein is CASSSLGGGPHNEQFF.